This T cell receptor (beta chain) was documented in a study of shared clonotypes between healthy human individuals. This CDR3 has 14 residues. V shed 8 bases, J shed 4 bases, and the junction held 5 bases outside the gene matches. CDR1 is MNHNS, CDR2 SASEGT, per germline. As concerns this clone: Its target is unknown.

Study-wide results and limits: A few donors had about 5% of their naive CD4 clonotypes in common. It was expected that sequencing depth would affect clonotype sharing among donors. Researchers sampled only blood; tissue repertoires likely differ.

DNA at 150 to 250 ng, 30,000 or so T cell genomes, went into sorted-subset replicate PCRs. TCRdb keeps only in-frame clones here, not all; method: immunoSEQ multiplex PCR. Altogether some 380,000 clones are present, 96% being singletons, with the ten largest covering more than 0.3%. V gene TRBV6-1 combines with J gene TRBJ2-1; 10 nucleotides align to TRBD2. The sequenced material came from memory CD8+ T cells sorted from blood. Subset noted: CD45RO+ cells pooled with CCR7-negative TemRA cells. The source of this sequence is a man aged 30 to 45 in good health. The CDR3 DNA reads TGTGCCAGCGGCGGACTAGCGGTGTACAATGAGCAGTTCTTC. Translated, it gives CASGGLAVYNEQFF.